This T cell receptor beta chain was retrieved from a study of type 1 and type 2 diabetes patients. Overall study context: Participants included type 1 and type 2 diabetes patients plus nondiabetic controls. T cells were magnetically sorted from PBMCs as CD4+ or CD8+ subsets.

The ends were cut back, 0 bases at V and 8 bases at J, with 13 bases in the middle. This CDR3 spans 13 amino acids. Per germline, CDR1 GTSNPN and CDR2 SVGIG (reference sequence). Amplification started from genomic DNA. A primer set of 30 forward and 13 reverse primers amplified the CDR3. Using its own MiXCR run on the multiplex PCR reads, TCRdb lists one record per CDR3 protein. The data contain fewer than 300,000 distinct CDR3 sequences, 47% of them seen just once; the ten biggest clones take up approximately 13%. This clonotype came up a few times. Sequencing input: peripheral blood mononuclear cells (PBMCs). The genes are TRBV30 and TRBJ1-2; D possibly corresponds to TRBD1 (5 bases). This receptor was identified in a man aged 18-30 years with type 2 diabetes. As DNA, the CDR3 is TGTGCCTGGAGTGTGGGCAGGGCTTTAGGCTACACCTTC. Protein sequence: CAWSVGRALGYTF.